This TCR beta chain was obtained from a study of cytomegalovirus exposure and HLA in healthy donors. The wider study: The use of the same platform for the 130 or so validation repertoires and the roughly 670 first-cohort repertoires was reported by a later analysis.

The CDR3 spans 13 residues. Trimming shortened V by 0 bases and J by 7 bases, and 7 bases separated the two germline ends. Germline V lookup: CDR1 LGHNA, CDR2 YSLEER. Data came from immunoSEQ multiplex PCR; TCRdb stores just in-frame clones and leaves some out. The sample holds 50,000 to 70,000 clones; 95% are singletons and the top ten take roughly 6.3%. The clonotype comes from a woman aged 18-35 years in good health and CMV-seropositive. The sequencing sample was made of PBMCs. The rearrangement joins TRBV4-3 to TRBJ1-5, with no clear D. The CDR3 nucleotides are TGCGCCAGCAGCCAAGATCTCGGGCAGCCCCAGCATTTT. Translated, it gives CASSQDLGQPQHF.